What follows are 32 T cell receptor beta chains derived from one specimen sequenced in a study of metastatic and nonmetastatic thyroid tumors. MiXCR re-clonotyped the PCR reads for TCRdb. The sample holds some 83,000 clones; about 12% are singletons and the top ten take around 8.8%. No treatment had been given to any patient before thyroid surgery. The sequencing sample was made of tumor tissue. The source is a female donor with papillary thyroid cancer or a benign thyroid nodule (not recorded which). Some clones in this sample may be carry-over from other donors' samples.

This clone was observed at least ten times. J is TRBJ1-1 and V is TRBV30; no clear D gene. This CDR3 spans 15 amino acids. V was cut by 0 bases and J by 1 base, with 12 bases left in between. Germline lookup yields CDR1 GTSNPN and CDR2 SVGIG (reference sequence). The CDR3 DNA sequence: TGTGCCTGGAGTGTATGGGGTACCAGGAACACTGAAGCTTTCTTT. It yields the protein CAWSVWGTRNTEAFF.

Many counts were recorded for this clone. This CDR3 is also generated by other DNA sequences in the sample. The chain joins TRBV3-1 to TRBJ2-2; TRBD2 agrees at 10 bases. The ends lost 4 bases at V and 4 bases at J; junction bases unmatched: 6. The CDR3 covers 16 residues. CDR1 and CDR2 from the germline V gene are LGHDT and YNNKEL (reference sequence). The CDR3 DNA reads as TGTGCCAGCAGCCCCCTAGCGGGAGCGGGCACCGGGGAGCTGTTTTTT. As protein: CASSPLAGAGTGELFF. Together with reference TRBV3-1 and TRBJ2-2, the CDR3 gives the full variable domain: DTAVSQTPKYLVTQMGNDKSIKCEQNLGHDTMYWYKQDSKKFLKIMFSYNNKELIINETVPNRFSPKSPDKAHLNLHINSLELGDSAVYFCASSPLAGAGTGELFFGEGSRLTVL.

This clone was recorded at least ten times. The chain uses TRBV27 and TRBJ2-5, with 12 bases lining up with TRBD2. This CDR3 has 16 amino acids. Germline CDR1 is MNHEY and CDR2 is SMNVEV (reference sequence). V lost 5 bases to trimming and J lost 5 bases; unmatched junction nucleotides: 9. DNA for the CDR3: TGTGCCAGCAGTCCCTGGACTAGCGGGATTCGGGAGACCCAGTACTTC. As protein: CASSPWTSGIRETQYF.

Regarding this clone: A read error may account for a junction end that differs from germline. V and J are TRBV20-1 and TRBJ2-5, with a weak D call TRBD2 (7 bases). This CDR3 region has 12 residues. Germline-derived CDR1 and CDR2 are DFQATT and SNEGSKA (reference sequence). Written as DNA, the CDR3 is TGCAGTGCTAGCGGAGGGGGGGAGACCAAGTACTTC. Its protein is CSASGGGETKYF.

This clone was seen at least ten times. V and J are TRBV20-1 and TRBJ2-7; D perhaps matches TRBD2 (6 bases). The V end lost 5 bases, the J end lost 4 bases, and 21 bases lay between the germline ends. Germline-derived CDR1 and CDR2 are DFQATT and SNEGSKA (reference sequence). The length of the CDR3 is 15 residues. CDR3 sequence: CSAGATGLHGYEQYF. Written as DNA, the CDR3 is TGCAGTGCTGGCGCCACGGGACTCCATGGTTACGAGCAGTACTTC.

This clone was picked up a small number of times. Being one base from a much bigger clone, this may be a read error. The CDR3 bases are TGTGCCAGCAGCGTTCTTAGCGGGAGTGAAGATACGCAGTATTTT. Amino acid sequence: CASSVLSGSEDTQYF. The chain has TRBV9 and TRBJ2-3, with 9 bases lining up with TRBD2. Trimming at V came to 2 bases and at J to 5 bases, leaving 6 bases not matched to a gene. CDR1 is SGDLS, CDR2 YYNGEE, per germline. CDR3 length equals 15 residues.

This clone has just a few counts. This could be a read error, since a much larger clone is one nucleotide away. The chain is built from TRBV19 and TRBJ2-3; D possibly corresponds to TRBD1 (6 bases). Deletions cut 7 bases from V and 2 bases from J, with 13 bases between. Germline loops: CDR1 LNHDA, CDR2 SQIVND (reference sequence). CDR3 size: 14 residues. This CDR3 is CASTGDLTTDTQYF. CDR3 DNA sequence: TGTGCCAGTACAGGGGACCTAACCACAGATACGCAGTATTTT.

This clone appeared many times. The chain recombines TRBV28 with TRBJ1-5; possibly TRBD1 for D (5 bases). This CDR3 is built from 13 residues. V lost 9 bases and J lost 2, with 11 bases in between. Germline V lookup: CDR1 MDHEN, CDR2 SYDVKM. Here the CDR3 DNA reads TGTGCCAGTAAGACAGTGGGCAATCAGCCCCAGCATTTT. It codes for CASKTVGNQPQHF.

This clone was recorded a few times. Possible read error: a much larger clone is one base away. The rearrangement links TRBV6-2 or TRBV6-3 to TRBJ1-2; D not certain. This CDR3 is 15 amino acids long. Trimming pared 6 bases from V and 7 bases from J, leaving 21 bases between. The V gene's germline CDR1 is MNHEY and CDR2 SVGEGT. CDR3 residues: CASRSRTGGPFGYTF. The CDR3 DNA sequence: TGTGCCAGCAGATCCCGGACGGGAGGCCCCTTTGGCTACACCTTC.

This clone was counted ten times or more. This chain connects TRBV12-3 or TRBV12-4 to TRBJ2-7, with D hard to call. V was trimmed by 4 bases and J by 3 bases, leaving 7 bases between them. CDR3 size: 12 residues. The CDR3 DNA reads as TGTGCCAGCAGTTCGGTCGGCTACGAGCAGTACTTC. It is translated as CASSSVGYEQYF.

A note on this clone: With a much larger clone just one base away, this may be a read error. The V call is TRBV9, the J call TRBJ1-6, with D tentatively TRBD1 (5 bases). The CDR3 is 15 amino acids. The germline gives CDR1 SGDLS, CDR2 YYNGEE. CDR3 protein: CSSSADSYYNSPLHF. The CDR3 DNA is TGTTCCAGCAGCGCCGACAGCTACTATAATTCACCCCTCCACTTT.

Turning to this clone: One base away lies a much larger clone, so this may be a sequencing read error. The genes are TRBV28 and TRBJ1-4; tentative D call: TRBD1 (6 bases). The CDR3 is 12 residues long. Germline V gene data show CDR1 as MDHEN and CDR2 as SYDVKM. The CDR3 region has the DNA TGTGCCAGCGACGGACAGAATGAAAAACTGTCTTTT. The encoded protein is CASDGQNEKLSF.

This clone was seen at least ten times. This chain uses TRBV20-1 with TRBJ2-3, with D possibly TRBD2 on 6 matching bases. Germline V gene sequence: CDR1 DFQATT, CDR2 SNEGSKA (reference sequence). Trimming left V 5 bases short and J 3 bases short, with 15 bases between. The CDR3 contains 14 residues. This CDR3 is CSAGDFRGTDTQYF. The DNA of the CDR3 is TGCAGTGCTGGGGACTTTCGGGGGACAGATACGCAGTATTTT.

The sample holds a few counts of this clone. A clone one base away is much larger, so this may be a read error. This sample also contains other DNA sequences that code for the same CDR3. The chain is built from TRBV28 and TRBJ2-3; no clear D gene. V lost 7 bases and J 3 bases, leaving 8 bases between the germline ends. The CDR3 has 12 residues. The germline V gene encodes CDR1 MDHEN and CDR2 SYDVKM. The CDR3: CASTRVTDTQYF. The CDR3 coding sequence is TGTGCCAGCACCAGAGTGACAGATACGCAGTATTTT.

This clone was observed at least ten times. The V and J genes are TRBV5-1 and TRBJ1-2; tentatively, D is TRBD1 (5 bases). V gave up 3 bases and J gave up 0 bases, with 9 bases separating them. The CDR3 length is 14 residues. Germline assignment: CDR1 SGHRS and CDR2 YFSETQ. CDR3 nucleotides: TGCGCCAGCAGCTCGACAGAATCTAACTATGGCTACACCTTC. This gives the protein CASSSTESNYGYTF.

This clone was observed a handful of times. A clone one base away is much larger, so this may be a read error. The same CDR3 can be traced to other DNA sequences in this sample. This rearrangement joins TRBV19 to TRBJ2-3; 10 bases match TRBD2. In germline, CDR1 is LNHDA, CDR2 SQIVND (reference sequence). This CDR3 is built from 14 residues. The CDR3 DNA sequence: TGTGCCAGTAGTAGTGGAGCGGGAGGGGATACGCAGTACTTT. Protein: CASSSGAGGDTQYF. Full variable domain (rest looked up from reference TRBV19 and TRBJ2-3): DGGITQSPKYLFRKEGQNVTLSCEQNLNHDAMYWYRQDPGQGLRLIYYSQIVNDFQKGDIAEGYSVSREKKESFPLTVTSAQKNPTAFYLCASSSGAGGDTQYFGPGTRLTVL.

The CDR3 protein is CAWSREGQEWDTIYF. The CDR3 nucleotides are TGTGCCTGGAGTAGGGAGGGTCAGGAATGGGACACCATATATTTT. V usage is TRBV30 and J usage is TRBJ1-3; D is ambiguous. The CDR3 is 15 amino acids. The V and J ends lost 2 bases and 8 bases respectively, with 19 bases between them. CDR1 is GTSNPN and CDR2 is SVGIG in the germline V gene (reference sequence).

With respect to this clone: A much larger clone is a single base away; this may be a read error. The chain is built from TRBV19 and TRBJ1-1; D remains unclear. Germline V gives CDR1 LNHDA, CDR2 SQIVND (reference sequence). This CDR3 contains 14 residues. CDR3 sequence: CASTSRALNTKAFF. The CDR3 nucleotides read TGTGCCAGTACCTCCCGGGCCTTGAACACTAAAGCTTTCTTT.

The chain combines TRBV20-1 with TRBJ2-3; weak D call: TRBD2 (6 bases). Germline V gives CDR1 DFQATT, CDR2 SNEGSKA (reference sequence). The CDR3 runs to 14 residues. V was trimmed by 6 bases and J by 2 bases, leaving 15 bases between them. The CDR3 loop reads CSARPSANTDTQYF. CDR3 bases: TGCAGTGCCAGGCCTAGCGCGAACACAGATACGCAGTATTTT.

This clone was seen repeatedly, ten times or more. The chain employs TRBV18 and TRBJ1-5, with D unresolved. The CDR3 is made up of 15 amino acids. Germline CDR1 KGHSH, CDR2 LQKENI. With 2 bases removed from V and 5 bases from J, the gap between germline ends came to 13 bases. This chain's CDR3 is CASSPTGSRDQPQHF. Written as DNA, the CDR3 is TGTGCCAGCTCACCAACGGGGTCGAGGGATCAGCCCCAGCATTTT.

The V and J genes are TRBV10-3 and TRBJ2-7; D is uncertain. The V end lost 7 bases, the J end lost 9 bases, and 25 bases lay between the germline ends. Germline lookup yields CDR1 ENHRY and CDR2 SYGVKD. The CDR3 consists of 15 residues. The CDR3 region has the DNA TGTGCCATCACCCCGGGCAGTCTCCCAGGAACCAGGCAGTACTTC. Amino acid sequence: CAITPGSLPGTRQYF.

For this clone: With a much larger clone just one base away, this may be a read error. The chain is built from TRBV7-2 and TRBJ2-7, with 8 positions matching TRBD2. Trimming cost V 3 bases and J 10 bases; bases outside gene matches: 17. Germline CDR1 reads SGHTA; CDR2 reads FQGNSA. The CDR3 has 16 residues. The CDR3 sequence is CASSFALGLVRGAQYF. CDR3 nucleotides: TGTGCCAGCAGCTTCGCCTTGGGACTAGTCAGGGGTGCCCAGTACTTC.

As concerns this clone: The junction departs from the called germline gene at one end, perhaps through a read error. The CDR3 region has the DNA TGCGCTAGCAGTCGCGCCGGGATAGGGAGCTCCTACGAGCAGTACTTC. Its protein is CASSRAGIGSSYEQYF. V and J are TRBV5-1 and TRBJ2-7; a possible D gene is TRBD2 (5 bases). There are 16 residues in the CDR3. Germline V gene sequence: CDR1 SGHRS, CDR2 YFSETQ.

In its sample, this clone was seen a few times. The chain uses TRBV9 and TRBJ2-7; unclear D gene. Per germline, CDR1 SGDLS and CDR2 YYNGEE. This CDR3 contains 11 residues. Deletions cut 8 bases from V and 4 bases from J, with 10 bases between. CDR3 loop: CASSYGYEQYF. CDR3 sequence (DNA): TGTGCCAGTAGTTACGGATACGAGCAGTACTTC. The entire variable domain, with the rest obtained from reference TRBV9 and TRBJ2-7, is as follows: DSGVTQTPKHLITATGQRVTLRCSPRSGDLSVYWYQQSLDQGLQFLIQYYNGEERAKGNILERFSAQQFPDLHSELNLSSLELGDSALYFCASSYGYEQYFGPGTRLTVT.

As regards this clone: The junction does not match germline at one end; this may be a read error. The rearrangement uses TRBV11-3 and TRBJ1-1, with D hard to call. The CDR3 is 12 residues long. Germline V CDR1 and CDR2: SGHNT, YENEEA. Here the CDR3 reads CAISFVNTEAFF. CDR3 nucleotides: TGTGCCATCAGCTTCGTGAACACTGAAGCTTTCTTT.

The sample holds many counts of this clone. The V gene is TRBV12-3 or TRBV12-4, the J gene TRBJ2-1, with TRBD2 matching over 8 bases. V lost 6 bases, J lost 6 bases, and 10 bases stayed unmatched. The CDR3 is 15 amino acids. CDR3 residues: CASSPLAGMVNEQFF. CDR3 sequence (DNA): TGTGCCAGCAGCCCCCTAGCGGGCATGGTCAATGAGCAGTTCTTC.

This clone was counted many times. The same CDR3 also results from other DNA sequences found in this sample. This rearrangement joins TRBV27 to TRBJ1-3; D ambiguous. Germline V gene lookup returns CDR1 MNHEY and CDR2 SMNVEV (reference sequence). CDR3 length equals 11 residues. V lost 8 bases, J lost 0 bases, and 2 bases lay in between. The CDR3 nucleotides are TGTGCCAGCTCCTCTGGAAACACCATATATTTT. Amino acids: CASSSGNTIYF.

This clone has at least ten counts. The V gene is TRBV30, the J gene TRBJ2-7; 10 bases line up with TRBD1. This CDR3 contains 15 residues. Germline V CDR1 and CDR2: GTSNPN, SVGIG (reference sequence). Germline trimming cut 3 bases from V and 2 bases from J; bases unmatched to any gene: 7. DNA of the CDR3: TGTGCCTGGAGGAGACAGGGGGCGGCAACCTACGAGCAGTACTTC. Protein product: CAWRRQGAATYEQYF. The variable domain in full, completed from reference TRBV30 and TRBJ2-7, reads SQTIHQWPATLVQPVGSPLSLECTVEGTSNPNLYWYRQAAGRGLQLLFYSVGIGQISSEVPQNLSASRPQDRQFILSSKKLLLSDSGFYLCAWRRQGAATYEQYFGPGTRLTVT.

This clone was found many times. This chain connects TRBV29-1 to TRBJ2-1; D possibly corresponds to TRBD1 (6 bases). The CDR3 is 13 amino acids. Germline V gives CDR1 SQVTM, CDR2 ANQGSEA. The ends were cut back, 5 bases at V and 5 bases at J, with 13 bases in the middle. CDR3 DNA sequence: TGCAGCGTTTATCTGGGGGCCAACAATGAGCAGTTCTTC. Protein product: CSVYLGANNEQFF.

Many counts were recorded for this clone. The rearrangement joins TRBV7-9 to TRBJ1-1; possible D gene TRBD1, 5 bases. Germline values: CDR1 SEHNR, CDR2 FQNEAQ (reference sequence). The CDR3 runs 15 residues. Trimming pared 3 bases from V and 8 bases from J, leaving 19 bases between. The CDR3 is CASSFWERTGPEAFF. In DNA form, the CDR3 reads TGTGCCAGCAGCTTTTGGGAAAGAACAGGACCAGAAGCTTTCTTT.

This clone was counted at least ten times. The V and J genes are TRBV4-1 and TRBJ1-4; D call uncertain. CDR3 length: 14 residues. Trimming took 3 bases from V and 9 from J, leaving 14 bases between them. CDR1 is MGHRA, CDR2 YSYEKL, per germline. The CDR3 DNA follows: TGCGCCAGCAGCCAGTCAATTGAGGTAAAAAAACTGTTTTTT. It translates to CASSQSIEVKKLFF.

Points on this clone: This sequence may be a read error, since a much larger clone differs from it by one base. The chain employs TRBV6-2 or TRBV6-3 and TRBJ2-4; TRBD1 might be the D (5 bases). This CDR3 has 14 residues. Per germline, CDR1 MNHEY and CDR2 SVGEGT. The CDR3 nucleotides read TGTGCCAGCAACCAGGGATTAGCCGAAAACATTCAGTACTTC. Its protein is CASNQGLAENIQYF.